The T cell receptor (beta chain) described here comes from a study of shared clonotypes between healthy human individuals. A remark on this clone: The target antigen is unknown.

Study-level results: Non-shared clonotypes displayed generation probabilities falling below those of clonotypes present in all four donors. Genetic and exposure-history diversity was limited by the few donors. What rarefaction showed was incomplete sorted-subset sequencing despite large depth.

CDR1 SGHTA and CDR2 FQGTGA come from the germline V gene. V lost 5 bases to trimming and J lost 3 bases, with 10 bases between them. This CDR3 is built from 13 residues. The protocol was immunoSEQ multiplex PCR, while the TCRdb copy is restricted to in-frame clones and leaves out a portion. The profile covers 2 million to 2.5 million clones, with over 85% appearing a single time and 0.39% taken by the ten largest. This chain joins TRBV7-3 and TRBJ1-1; perhaps TRBD1 as D (5 bases). The TCR comes from a man aged 18 to 29 in good health. Some clones in this sample may be carry-over from other donors' samples. Source material: naive CD4+ T cells from PBMCs. Subset indicated: CD45RA+ positively selected. CDR3 bases: TGTGCCAGCAGCCGACGGGGGGACACTGAAGCTTTCTTT. Protein: CASSRRGDTEAFF.